These 14 T cell receptor beta chains were sequenced from one sample in a study of T-cell reconstitution after alpha-beta-depleted transplantation in children. The authors prepared the TCRbeta library with unique molecular identifiers. TCRdb re-called the PCR reads with MiXCR, one entry per CDR3 protein. Of about 200,000 distinct CDR3 sequences in the sample, approximately 6.9% were seen once. The sequencing here drew on PBMCs, taken before TCRalphabeta/CD19-depleted stem cell transplant. The receptors here all came from a boy aged 2-9 years with acute lymphoblastic leukemia, due to receive a stem cell transplant.

The CDR3 region is CASSLRETGTNEQFF. The CDR3 nucleotides read TGTGCCAGCAGTCTAAGAGAGACAGGGACCAATGAGCAGTTCTTC. The chain recombines TRBV12-3 or TRBV12-4 with TRBJ2-1, with 7 positions matching TRBD1. CDR3 length equals 15 residues. V was clipped by 5 bases and J by 6 bases; unmatched bases: 10.

This clonotype was counted at least ten times. The chain employs TRBV12-3 or TRBV12-4 and TRBJ2-1; D is possibly TRBD1 (5 bases). V gave up 5 bases and J gave up 7 bases, with 9 bases separating them. The CDR3 consists of 12 residues. The CDR3 DNA reads as TGTGCCAGCAGTGTGACAGTAAATGAGCAGTTCTTC. Its translation: CASSVTVNEQFF.

This chain uses TRBV6-1 with TRBJ1-6; maybe TRBD1 (6 bases). Trimming removed 7 bases from V and 7 bases from J, with 11 bases in between. The V gene's germline CDR1 is MNHNS and CDR2 SASEGT. The CDR3 covers 13 residues. The CDR3 loop reads CASKSGANSPLHF. Written as DNA, the CDR3 is TGTGCCAGCAAATCAGGGGCCAATTCACCCCTCCACTTT.

This clonotype was seen a few times. This CDR3 reads CASSQDRRASETQYF. In DNA form, the CDR3 reads TGCGCCAGCAGCCAAGATAGGAGGGCCTCGGAGACCCAGTACTTC. The rearrangement links TRBV4-1 to TRBJ2-5, with a tentative D call TRBD2 (6 bases). CDR3 length: 15 residues. V lost 0 bases and J 5 bases, leaving 13 bases between the germline ends. Germline assignment: CDR1 MGHRA and CDR2 YSYEKL.

This clonotype has at least ten counts. The chain employs TRBV7-8 and TRBJ1-5; 11 positions match TRBD1. After removal of 5 bases from V and 6 bases from J, the junction contained 9 bases not matched to a gene. This CDR3 comprises 16 residues. CDR1 and CDR2 (germline): SGHVS, FQNEAQ. The CDR3, as DNA: TGTGCCAGCAGCCTGGGACAGGGGGGAGCGGCTCAGCCCCAGCATTTT. Amino acids: CASSLGQGGAAQPQHF.

Ten or more counts support this clonotype. The chain is built from TRBV21-1 and TRBJ1-5. TRBV21-1 is an annotated pseudogene. The CDR3 has 14 amino acids. This CDR3 is CASSMRRTNQPQHF. The DNA for the CDR3 is TGTGCCAGCAGCATGAGACGGACGAATCAGCCCCAGCATTTT.

There are many counts of this clonotype. The V call is TRBV11-3, the J call TRBJ2-1; D perhaps matches TRBD2 (5 bases). The V gene lost 8 bases and the J gene lost 1 base, with 12 bases spanning the gap. Germline loops: CDR1 SGHNT, CDR2 YENEEA. This CDR3 region has 14 residues. The DNA for the CDR3 is TGTGCCAGCGGCCTGAGGAGGTCCTACAATGAGCAGTTCTTC. This sequence encodes CASGLRRSYNEQFF.

Many counts were recorded for this clonotype. This sequence joins TRBV10-3 and TRBJ2-4; a weak D match, TRBD2 (7 bases). The CDR3 is 15 residues long. Trimming shortened V by 10 bases and J by 2 bases, and 18 bases separated the two germline ends. Germline V gene sequence: CDR1 ENHRY, CDR2 SYGVKD. DNA for the CDR3: TGTGCCACAGGGCCGGGGGGCCAAACCAAAAACATTCAGTACTTC. Translation gives CATGPGGQTKNIQYF.

This clonotype was found many times. The V gene is TRBV7-2, the J gene TRBJ2-2; D not resolved. This CDR3 has 15 amino acids. The germline V and J ends were trimmed by 2 bases and 3 bases, with 10 bases remaining between them. In germline, CDR1 is SGHTA, CDR2 FQGNSA. CDR3 coding DNA: TGTGCCAGCAGCTTACGTAGGGCGGACACCGGGGAGCTGTTTTTT. Its translation is CASSLRRADTGELFF.

This clonotype was picked up many times. This chain joins TRBV7-9 and TRBJ2-3; TRBD1 matches 8 bases. J lost 2 bases, V lost 10 bases, and 8 bases had no gene match. CDR1 and CDR2 from the germline V gene are SEHNR and FQNEAQ (reference sequence). The CDR3 totals 14 residues. The CDR3: CAIQRQGFTDTQYF. CDR3 nucleotide sequence: TGTGCCATACAGCGACAGGGGTTCACAGATACGCAGTATTTT.

The table lists this clonotype with a few counts. The rearrangement joins TRBV28 to TRBJ2-7, with TRBD1 identical over 9 bases. The CDR3 totals 18 residues. Germline V CDR1 and CDR2: MDHEN, SYDVKM. Losses at the gene ends were 1 base for V and 5 bases for J; bases not matched to a gene: 15. CDR3 coding DNA: TGTGCCAGCAGTTTATCTATCGGCAGACAGGGGGTGACGCACGAGCAGTACTTC. Translated: CASSLSIGRQGVTHEQYF.

At least ten counts were recorded for this clonotype. The V gene is TRBV5-1, the J gene TRBJ2-1; the D gene is possibly TRBD2 (5 bases). Germline lookup yields CDR1 SGHRS and CDR2 YFSETQ. The CDR3 spans 15 residues. Trimming took off 4 bases at V and 0 bases at J, with 11 bases between the two ends. CDR3 loop: CASSRVASSYNEQFF. The DNA of the CDR3 is TGCGCCAGCAGCCGCGTAGCGAGCTCCTACAATGAGCAGTTCTTC.

This clonotype was counted ten times or more. The J gene is TRBJ2-3, the V gene TRBV6-5; D not certain. The CDR3 loop spans 14 amino acids. Germline V CDR1 and CDR2: MNHEY, SVGAGI. V was pared by 2 bases and J by 0 bases, with 6 bases between. The DNA of the CDR3 is TGTGCCAGCAGTTACGTGAAGAGCACAGATACGCAGTATTTT. It is translated as CASSYVKSTDTQYF.

At least ten counts were recorded for this clonotype. The chain combines TRBV28 with TRBJ2-5; D might be TRBD1 (6 bases). The CDR3 runs to 13 residues. Germline CDR1 is MDHEN and CDR2 is SYDVKM. Trimming removed 5 bases from V and 3 bases from J, with 10 bases in between. CDR3: CASSTGREETQYF. The DNA of the CDR3 is TGTGCCAGCAGTACAGGGAGAGAAGAGACCCAGTACTTC.